Shown below are 15 T cell receptor beta chains from a single sample sequenced in a study of cytomegalovirus exposure and HLA in healthy donors. Primers included in the PCR were 60 Vbeta and 13 Jbeta primers. The table came from immunoSEQ multiplex PCR; TCRdb's copy has only in-frame clones and leaves some out. Of approximately 100,000 clones in the sample, 70% to 80% are singletons; the top ten hold around 9.9%. Source material: PBMCs. The receptors originated from a man younger than 35 in good health and CMV-seropositive.

The J gene is TRBJ1-2, the V gene TRBV7-2; 8 bases agree with TRBD1. V dropped 6 bases and J dropped 6; count of bases not matched to a gene: 3. The germline V gene has CDR1 SGHTA and CDR2 FQGNSA. The CDR3 covers 12 residues. The CDR3 spells CASRDRDNGYTF. As DNA, the CDR3 is TGTGCCAGCAGGGACAGGGACAATGGCTACACCTTC.

This chain connects TRBV28 to TRBJ1-2; D not certain. CDR3 length: 15 amino acids. Germline CDR1 is MDHEN and CDR2 is SYDVKM. Between the trimmed V and J ends, which lost 3 bases and 1 base, there was a span of 12 bases. This CDR3 is CASSFSATINYGYTF. The CDR3 bases are TGTGCCAGCAGTTTTAGTGCTACGATTAACTATGGCTACACCTTC.

This chain uses TRBV4-1 with TRBJ1-4, with D perhaps matching TRBD1 (5 bases). The CDR3 is 14 amino acids. Trimming pared 4 bases from V and 9 bases from J, leaving 15 bases between. Germline V lookup: CDR1 MGHRA, CDR2 YSYEKL. The CDR3 protein is CASSRGAVNQKLFF. The CDR3 coding sequence is TGCGCCAGCAGCCGTGGGGCGGTGAATCAAAAACTGTTTTTT.

The J gene is TRBJ2-7, the V gene TRBV5-1, with a weak D call TRBD1 (6 bases). V gave up 3 bases and J gave up 12 bases, with 19 bases separating them. CDR1 SGHRS and CDR2 YFSETQ come from the germline V gene. The CDR3 runs 13 residues. The CDR3 spells CASSSSGTSAPYF. Here the CDR3 DNA reads TGCGCCAGCAGCTCATCCGGGACAAGTGCCCCGTACTTC.

The chain employs TRBV6-1 and TRBJ1-3, with D perhaps matching TRBD1 (6 bases). Germline lookup yields CDR1 MNHNS and CDR2 SASEGT. V was pared by 2 bases and J by 4 bases, with 12 bases between. This CDR3 region has 15 residues. The CDR3 loop reads CASSEQGFMGNTIYF. DNA of the CDR3: TGTGCCAGCAGTGAACAGGGGTTCATGGGAAACACCATATATTTT.

This clone showed up just a few times. The chain has TRBV7-6 and TRBJ2-7; TRBD2 matches 14 bases. The CDR3 spans 16 residues. Trimming at V came to 5 bases and at J to 0 bases, leaving 3 bases not matched to a gene. Per germline, CDR1 SGHVS and CDR2 FNYEAQ. CDR3 loop: CASSQGLAGGSYEQYF. In DNA form, the CDR3 reads TGTGCCAGCAGCCAAGGACTAGCGGGGGGCTCCTACGAGCAGTACTTC.

The chain joins TRBV7-9 to TRBJ1-2; 7 bases align to TRBD1. The CDR3 is made up of 15 amino acids. J lost 3 bases, V lost 5 bases, and 9 bases had no gene match. The germline V gene has CDR1 SEHNR and CDR2 FQNEAQ (reference sequence). The CDR3 coding sequence is TGTGCCAGCAGCGCACAGGGGCCAGACCACTATGGCTACACCTTC. Protein product: CASSAQGPDHYGYTF. Complete variable domain (other parts from reference TRBV7-9 and TRBJ1-2): DTGVSQNPRHKITKRGQNVTFRCDPISEHNRLYWYRQTLGQGPEFLTYFQNEAQLEKSRLLSDRFSAERPKGSFSTLEIQRTEQGDSAMYLCASSAQGPDHYGYTFGSGTRLTVV.

This chain links TRBV15 with TRBJ2-7; D not resolved. Trimming took off 0 bases at V and 7 bases at J, with 7 bases between the two ends. Germline values: CDR1 LNHNV, CDR2 YYDKDF (reference sequence). The CDR3 is made up of 12 amino acids. CDR3 DNA: TGTGCCACCAGCAGAGATCAGAGGGAGCAGTACTTC. It yields the protein CATSRDQREQYF.

This rearrangement joins TRBV5-5 to TRBJ1-2; D perhaps matches TRBD1 (5 bases). CDR3 size: 13 residues. CDR1 and CDR2 from the germline V gene are SGHKS and YYEKEE (reference sequence). V lost 1 base and J 5 bases, leaving 9 bases between the germline ends. CDR3 residues: CASSLSPGYGYTF. The CDR3 DNA follows: TGTGCCAGCAGCTTGTCGCCAGGGTATGGCTACACCTTC. Full variable domain (remainder filled in from reference TRBV5-5 and TRBJ1-2): DAGVTQSPTHLIKTRGQQVTLRCSPISGHKSVSWYQQVLGQGPQFIFQYYEKEERGRGNFPDRFSARQFPNYSSELNVNALLLGDSALYLCASSLSPGYGYTFGSGTRLTVV.

As to this clone: The same CDR3 arises from other DNA sequences in this sample as well. In DNA form, the CDR3 reads TGTGCCAGCAGTTTATCCACATCAACAGGATCATATGGCTACACCTTC. Translation: CASSLSTSTGSYGYTF. This chain uses TRBV27 with TRBJ1-2; the D gene is possibly TRBD1 (5 bases). CDR1 and CDR2 from the germline V gene are MNHEY and SMNVEV (reference sequence). V lost 0 bases and J 5 bases, leaving 16 bases between the germline ends. The CDR3 sequence is 16 residues long.

This clone was counted between two and nine times. A far larger clone lies a single base away; this is likely a read error. The V gene is TRBV7-9, the J gene TRBJ1-5; 7 positions match TRBD1. This CDR3 has 16 amino acids. Germline-derived CDR1 and CDR2 are SEHNR and FQNEAQ (reference sequence). The CDR3 sequence: CASSLETGPTGQPQNF. The CDR3 region has the DNA TGTGCCAGCAGCTTGGAGACAGGGCCGACCGGTCAGCCCCAGAATTTT. The full variable domain, with the rest looked up from reference TRBV7-9 and TRBJ1-5, is DTGVSQNPRHKITKRGQNVTFRCDPISEHNRLYWYRQTLGQGPEFLTYFQNEAQLEKSRLLSDRFSAERPKGSFSTLEIQRTEQGDSAMYLCASSLETGPTGQPQNFGDGTRLSIL.

The chain employs TRBV5-6 and TRBJ2-5, with D unclear. This CDR3 has 15 amino acids. Trimming pared 2 bases from V and 1 base from J, leaving 12 bases between. Germline CDR1 SGHDT, CDR2 YYEEEE. The CDR3 sequence: CASSLGAPGQETQYF. The CDR3, as DNA: TGTGCCAGCAGCTTAGGCGCCCCGGGCCAAGAGACCCAGTACTTC.

V gene TRBV5-1 combines with J gene TRBJ2-7; D not certain. The V gene's germline CDR1 is SGHRS and CDR2 YFSETQ. V lost 1 base and J lost 4, with 12 bases in between. This CDR3 comprises 14 residues. The CDR3 spells CASSLLPESYEQYF. In nucleotides, the CDR3 is TGCGCCAGCAGCTTGCTCCCGGAGAGTTACGAGCAGTACTTC.

This clone has more than one count but fewer than ten. This chain joins TRBV27 and TRBJ1-5; 9 nucleotides line up with TRBD1. This CDR3 has 13 residues. After removal of 6 bases from V and 4 bases from J, the junction contained 1 base not matched to a gene. The germline CDR1 and CDR2 sequences are MNHEY and SMNVEV (reference sequence). The CDR3 sequence is CASSGTGNQPQHF. The CDR3 region has the DNA TGTGCCAGCAGCGGGACAGGGAATCAGCCCCAGCATTTT.

This clone was detected only once. The J gene is TRBJ2-1, the V gene TRBV2, with D unresolved. Germline V gene data show CDR1 as SNHLY and CDR2 as FYNNEI. Trimming cost V 4 bases and J 9 bases, with 13 bases left between them. There are 13 residues in the CDR3. The CDR3 reads CASSGDNSAEQFF. The CDR3 DNA sequence: TGTGCCAGCAGTGGCGACAACTCAGCTGAGCAGTTCTTC.